This T cell receptor (beta chain) was profiled in a study of beta chain features in type 1 diabetes. Investigators reverse transcribed all isolated RNA, so they sequenced expressed TCRB transcripts. The method was immunoSEQ multiplex PCR; TCRdb's version includes in-frame clones alone and lacks a portion of them. The sample records about 740,000 clones, roughly 12% being singletons. This clone was found a few times. The antigen is unknown. The CDR3 covers 13 residues. Trimming removed 5 bases from V and 1 base from J, with 11 bases in between. CDR1 and CDR2 (germline): GTSNPN, SVGIG (reference sequence). Study-wide points: In every one of the four CD4+ subsets, TCRB CDR3s were moderately but significantly shorter in Type 1 diabetes patients.

The clonotype originates from a man between 18 and 29 years old with type 1 diabetes. The chain combines TRBV30 with TRBJ1-1; D is possibly TRBD1 (6 bases). Sequencing was carried out using naive CD4+ T cells from blood. The CDR3 loop is CAWYGQTNTEAFF. In DNA, the CDR3 is TGTGCCTGGTACGGACAGACGAACACTGAAGCTTTCTTT. The whole variable domain, remainder taken from reference TRBV30 and TRBJ1-1, is SQTIHQWPATLVQPVGSPLSLECTVEGTSNPNLYWYRQAAGRGLQLLFYSVGIGQISSEVPQNLSASRPQDRQFILSSKKLLLSDSGFYLCAWYGQTNTEAFFGQGTRLTVV.